This T cell receptor beta chain was observed in a study of T cells of healthy individuals. This clonotype occurred many times. This CDR3 has 14 amino acids. The V and J ends lost 4 bases and 0 bases respectively, with 12 bases between them. Germline CDR1 and CDR2: SQVTM and ANQGSEA. MiXCR, applied by TCRdb to the 5' RACE reads, yields one record per CDR3 protein. In the table there are nearly 100,000 distinct CDR3 sequences, approximately 15% of which are singletons. The chain has TRBV29-1 and TRBJ1-1; D possibly corresponds to TRBD1 (5 bases). This clonotype originated in a human donor in good health. As DNA, the CDR3 is TGCAGCGTTGTGACAGAATTAATGAACACTGAAGCTTTCTTT. Amino acids: CSVVTELMNTEAFF.